The rows below give T cell receptor beta chains drawn from one sample of a study of a mutant IDH1 vaccine in newly diagnosed glioma. Libraries were prepared by immunoSEQ multiplex PCR; TCRdb keeps only in-frame clonotypes and omits some of them. In the table there are 75,000 to 95,000 clones, roughly 89% of which are singletons. For these TCRs, the target antigens are not known. The sample was PBMCs, taken from a glioma patient whose treatment included an IDH1 peptide vaccine. These receptors all come from a woman aged 45 to 65 with glioma. The CDR3 runs from the conserved cysteine through the conserved F or W. Each record gives: clone size, V gene, D gene, J gene, CDR3 protein, CDR3 DNA. The D gene is left open where the match is weak. Some rows mark clone size as missing; the rest say once, few, many or name a class of expanded clone.

>.|TRBV29-1|TRBD2|TRBJ2-1
CSVPATTSVGYNEQFF
TGCAGCGTTCCCGCTACGACTAGCGTGGGCTACAATGAGCAGTTCTTC
>.|TRBV7-2|TRBD1|TRBJ1-4
CASSLTRDRRNEKLFF
TGTGCCAGCAGCTTAACCCGGGACAGGAGGAATGAAAAACTGTTTTTT
>.|TRBV5-8|.|TRBJ1-1
CASRPRLYSMNTEAFF
TGTGCCAGCAGACCTCGACTATACTCCATGAACACTGAAGCTTTCTTT
>.|TRBV2|.|TRBJ2-1
CASIRGASGYNEQFF
TGTGCCAGCATCCGGGGGGCTAGCGGCTACAATGAGCAGTTCTTC
>.|TRBV6-4|.|TRBJ1-6
CASSDGDTSPLHF
TGTGCCAGCAGTGACGGGGACACTTCACCCCTCCACTTT
>.|TRBV6-1|.|TRBJ1-2
CASSESGTAAYGYTF
TGTGCCAGCAGTGAATCAGGGACTGCCGCCTATGGCTACACCTTC
>.|TRBV9|.|TRBJ2-3
CASSVIALGDTQYF
TGTGCCAGCAGCGTCATAGCTTTGGGAGACACGCAGTATTTT
>.|TRBV27|TRBD1|TRBJ2-7
CASSLGQVAYEQYF
TGTGCCAGCAGTCTGGGACAGGTGGCCTACGAGCAGTACTTC
>.|TRBV29-1|TRBD2|TRBJ2-1
CSVPGEGLAGGSYNEQFF
TGCAGCGTTCCCGGCGAGGGACTAGCGGGAGGATCCTACAATGAGCAGTTCTTC
>.|TRBV7-2|.|TRBJ2-7
CASSPPGTGTYEQYF
TGTGCCAGCAGCCCACCCGGGACTGGGACCTACGAGCAGTACTTC
>few|TRBV10-3|.|TRBJ2-2
CAIRDSRRENTGELFF
TGTGCCATCAGGGACTCTCGCAGAGAGAACACCGGGGAGCTGTTTTTT
>once|TRBV27|TRBD1|TRBJ2-2
CASSFAAGGNTGELFF
TGTGCCAGCAGTTTTGCGGCAGGGGGGAACACCGGGGAGCTGTTTTTT
>.|TRBV18|.|TRBJ2-7
CASSPTADHYYEQYF
TGTGCCAGCTCACCAACGGCGGACCATTACTACGAGCAGTACTTC
>few|TRBV29-1|.|TRBJ1-1
CSVGQDTEAFF
TGCAGCGTTGGTCAGGACACTGAAGCTTTCTTT
>.|TRBV11-2|TRBD1|TRBJ2-5
CASRGQATQETQYF
TGTGCCAGCCGGGGACAGGCCACCCAAGAGACCCAGTACTTC
>.|TRBV6-5|.|TRBJ1-5
CASSSQGGQPQHF
TGTGCCAGCAGTTCCCAAGGGGGTCAGCCCCAGCATTTT
>once|TRBV28|.|TRBJ1-1
CASNPGHLNTEAFF
TGTGCCAGCAACCCGGGACACCTTAACACTGAAGCTTTCTTT
>.|TRBV18|.|TRBJ1-5
CASSPKTVRNNQPQHF
TGTGCCAGCTCACCAAAGACAGTTAGAAACAATCAGCCCCAGCATTTT
>.|TRBV11-1|.|TRBJ2-3
CASSLVSRRSTDTQYF
TGTGCCAGCAGCTTAGTCTCCAGGAGGAGCACAGATACGCAGTATTTT
>once|TRBV7-9|.|TRBJ2-7
CASSLVRSSSYEQYF
TGTGCCAGCAGCTTAGTCAGGTCCAGCTCCTACGAGCAGTACTTC
>.|TRBV25-1|TRBD1|TRBJ1-3
CASSEDRDGNTIYF
TGTGCCAGCAGTGAAGACAGGGATGGAAACACCATATATTTT
>.|TRBV30|TRBD2|TRBJ2-1
CAWSVGSSGYNEQFF
TGTGCCTGGAGTGTCGGGTCTAGCGGCTACAATGAGCAGTTCTTC
>.|TRBV5-1|TRBD1|TRBJ1-6
CASSLRGPGSPLHF
TGCGCCAGCAGCTTGAGGGGGCCAGGGTCACCCCTCCACTTT
>.|TRBV28|TRBD2|TRBJ2-7
CASSLILAGSSYEQYF
TGTGCCAGCAGTTTAATACTAGCGGGTTCCTCCTACGAGCAGTACTTC
>.|TRBV27|TRBD1|TRBJ2-7
CASSSAPGQGKAYEQYF
TGTGCCAGCAGTTCAGCCCCTGGACAGGGGAAGGCTTACGAGCAGTACTTC
>.|TRBV29-1|.|TRBJ2-3
CSGRPEGFTDTQYF
TGCAGCGGTCGACCCGAAGGGTTCACAGATACGCAGTATTTT
>.|TRBV19|.|TRBJ1-1
CASSIEAGRGAEAFF
TGTGCCAGTAGTATAGAGGCAGGGAGGGGCGCTGAAGCTTTCTTT
>.|TRBV5-4|.|TRBJ2-2
CASSWAMAGELFF
TGTGCCAGCAGCTGGGCGATGGCCGGGGAGCTGTTTTTT
>.|TRBV19|TRBD1|TRBJ2-7
CASSIRTGVYEQYF
TGTGCCAGTAGTATAAGGACAGGGGTATACGAGCAGTACTTC
>.|TRBV5-1|.|TRBJ2-2
CASSWRGDSYTGELFF
TGCGCCAGCAGCTGGAGGGGGGACAGCTACACCGGGGAGCTGTTTTTT
>.|TRBV10-2|.|TRBJ2-1
CASLADTYNEQFF
TGCGCCAGTTTAGCGGACACCTACAATGAGCAGTTCTTC
>.|TRBV30|.|TRBJ2-7
CAWRREYEQYF
TGTGCCTGGAGAAGGGAATACGAGCAGTACTTC
>.|TRBV4-2|TRBD1|TRBJ2-1
CASSQDRQGDNEQFF
TGTGCCAGCAGCCAAGACCGCCAGGGGGACAATGAGCAGTTCTTC
>.|TRBV29-1|.|TRBJ1-1
CSVEGPRGTEAFF
TGCAGCGTTGAAGGGCCCCGAGGGACTGAAGCTTTCTTT
>.|TRBV30|.|TRBJ2-1
CAWSRWGYNEQFF
TGTGCCTGGAGTAGGTGGGGCTACAATGAGCAGTTCTTC
>.|TRBV18|.|TRBJ1-5
CASSGGSNQPQHF
TGTGCCAGCTCAGGGGGGAGCAATCAGCCCCAGCATTTT
>.|TRBV29-1|.|TRBJ2-7
CSVALLAVPYEQYF
TGCAGCGTTGCGCTGCTGGCAGTACCCTACGAGCAGTACTTC
>.|TRBV16|.|TRBJ2-1
CASSQEGRASNEQFF
TGTGCCAGCAGCCAGGAAGGGCGGGCCTCCAATGAGCAGTTCTTC
>.|TRBV10-3|TRBD2|TRBJ2-3
CAISASGGTDTQYF
TGTGCCATCAGTGCGAGCGGGGGCACAGATACGCAGTATTTT
>.|TRBV27|TRBD2|TRBJ2-7
CASRRPRTSGSYEQYF
TGTGCCAGCAGGCGCCCCAGGACTAGCGGTTCCTACGAGCAGTACTTC
>.|TRBV10-3|.|TRBJ1-3
CASRNGNTIYF
TGTGCCTCCCGGAACGGAAACACCATATATTTT
>.|TRBV5-8|.|TRBJ1-2
CASSPLWAAVLFTF
TGTGCCAGCAGCCCGCTCTGGGCAGCTGTTTTATTCACCTTC
>.|TRBV6-5|.|TRBJ2-3
CASSYSKTDTQYF
TGTGCCAGCAGTTACTCGAAGACAGATACGCAGTATTTT
>.|TRBV6-5|.|TRBJ2-1
CASKLGTYSYNEQFF
TGTGCCAGCAAACTCGGGACTTACTCCTACAATGAGCAGTTCTTC
>.|TRBV4-2|.|TRBJ2-7
CASSQDQGGYEQYF
TGTGCCAGCAGCCAAGATCAAGGGGGCTACGAGCAGTACTTC
>.|TRBV28|TRBD1|TRBJ2-5
CATSLGTGKETQYF
TGTGCCACCTCCCTCGGGACAGGGAAAGAGACCCAGTACTTC
>.|TRBV6-6|.|TRBJ2-7
CASSYSFPYEQYF
TGTGCCAGCAGTTACTCTTTCCCTTACGAGCAGTACTTC